The clone carrying this T cell receptor (beta chain) was seen ten or more times. Its antigen is undetermined. TCR beta CDR3 regions were amplified from RNA. A set of HTBI primers served as the primers for a first-round RT-PCR of the TCR CDR3. MiXCR, applied by TCRdb to the multiplex PCR reads, yields one record per CDR3 protein. The data hold 490,000 or so distinct CDR3 sequences, with roughly a sixth observed a single time. The data originate from a study of T cells in Graves' hyperthyroidism and ophthalmopathy. General study results and limits: Ophthalmopathy and stable hyperthyroidism were told apart by a 13 V-J model.

The CDR3 loop spans 14 amino acids. The ends were cut back, 4 bases at V and 5 bases at J, with 16 bases in the middle. Germline V gene data show CDR1 as DFQATT and CDR2 as SNEGSKA (reference sequence). Diagnosing involved the use of clinical symptoms, serum thyroxine and TRAb, thyroid ultrasound and orbital computed tomography. The rearrangement links TRBV20-1 to TRBJ2-3, with TRBD1 as a possible D gene (5 bases). The origin of this receptor is a woman aged 25 to 39 with Graves' ophthalmopathy. The sequenced sample was blood. DNA for the CDR3: TGCAGTGCTAACAAAGGGGCTACTAAAGATACGCAGTATTTT. This codes for CSANKGATKDTQYF.